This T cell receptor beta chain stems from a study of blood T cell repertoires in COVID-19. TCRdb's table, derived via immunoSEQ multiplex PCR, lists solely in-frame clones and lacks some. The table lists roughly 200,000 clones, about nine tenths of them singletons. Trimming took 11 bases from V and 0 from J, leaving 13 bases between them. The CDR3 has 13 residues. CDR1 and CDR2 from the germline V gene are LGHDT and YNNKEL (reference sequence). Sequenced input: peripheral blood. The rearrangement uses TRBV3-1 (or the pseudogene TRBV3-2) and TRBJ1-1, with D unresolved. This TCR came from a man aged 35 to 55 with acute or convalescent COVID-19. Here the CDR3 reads CAAARKMNTEAFF. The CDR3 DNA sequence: TGTGCCGCAGCGAGGAAAATGAACACTGAAGCTTTCTTT.